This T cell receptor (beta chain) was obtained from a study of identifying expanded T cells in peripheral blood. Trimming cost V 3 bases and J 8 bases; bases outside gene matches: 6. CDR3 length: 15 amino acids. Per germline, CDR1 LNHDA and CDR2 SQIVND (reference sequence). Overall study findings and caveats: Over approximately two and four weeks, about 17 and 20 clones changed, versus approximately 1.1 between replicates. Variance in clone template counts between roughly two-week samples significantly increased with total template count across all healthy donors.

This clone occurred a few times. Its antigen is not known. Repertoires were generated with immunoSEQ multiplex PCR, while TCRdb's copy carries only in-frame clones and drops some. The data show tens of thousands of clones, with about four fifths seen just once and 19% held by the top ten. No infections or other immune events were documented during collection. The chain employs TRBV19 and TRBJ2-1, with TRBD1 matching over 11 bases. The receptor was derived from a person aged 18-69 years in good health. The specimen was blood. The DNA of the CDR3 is TGTGCCAGTAGTATGGGGACAGGGGGTAGCGATGAGCAGTTCTTC. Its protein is CASSMGTGGSDEQFF.